What follows describes a single T cell receptor (beta chain). This clone was detected a few times. It has no known antigen specificity. The sample holds no much larger clone one base away, and base qualities are not on file. The immunoSEQ Assay, a bias-controlled multiplex PCR, was used to amplify TCRbeta CDR3 regions from genomic DNA. From the authors' description of their analysis: Within the assay, amplification of reference gene primers was used to estimate how many nucleated cells each sample contained. To quantify the absolute abundance of each unique TCRbeta CDR3 rearrangement, sequence reads were collapsed and filtered. For each sample, productive Simpson clonality was calculated by taking the square root of Simpson's diversity index across productive rearrangements. Not all clones reach the TCRdb copy of this immuneACCESS table, which keeps in-frame sequences only. Checked studies attribute under half of the gap to unresolved V genes and leave the rest unexplained. The D gene and trimming were derived from the DNA, and the V and J assignments and clone size from that table. The sample table records 80,000 to 90,000 clones; 85% of these occur just once. Approximately 14% of the sample rests with the top ten.

These data come from a study of blood T cell repertoires in COVID-19 (dated by TCRdb to the early 2020s). Describing the broader study: Samples from collaborators originated in the United States, Italy and Spain and spanned both the acute and convalescent phases of COVID-19. The material from the prospective study consisted of cDNA or gDNA derived from T cells, B-cell-depleted T cells, or PBMCs. Deeply sampled blood TCRbeta repertoires from subjects exposed to, actively infected with, or recovered from COVID-19 were included in the dataset. The repertoires were made available in a free public database intended to serve as a resource for research on the immune response to SARS-CoV-2. The samples were drawn from two sources: the first 160 participants of the ongoing ImmuneRACE study, and over 1,000 subjects contributed by 6 global collaborators. Sample metadata almost always included a de-identified subject ID, COVID-19 status, age in years and sex. Where available, HLA class I and class II types were taken from metadata supplied by the sample provider and were not determined by assay-based typing. Paper-wide results and their limitations: The quantity of clinical and demographic metadata differed by source and by participant and was supplied without curation.

Collaborating institutions collected whole blood in K2EDTA tubes following their own protocols. Collaborator samples were shipped for TCRbeta analysis as frozen whole blood, isolated PBMCs, or DNA extracted from either sample type. The CDR3 runs 13 amino acids, cysteine and phenylalanine included. This entry keeps only the CDR3 DNA: 39 bases, framed from base 1. The CDR1 and CDR2 encoded by the germline V gene (reference sequence) are SGHNT and YYREEE. Germline trimming: 10 bases from V, 4 bases from J; junction bases outside gene matches: 8. The receptor was isolated from a woman in her sixties or seventies with acute or convalescent COVID-19. The chain is assembled from TRBV5-4 and TRBJ2-3, and 8 junction bases match TRBD2. What was sequenced was peripheral blood. The CDR3 reads CASARAGADTQYF. The nucleotide sequence is given as TGTGCCTCAGCCAGAGCGGGAGCAGATACGCAGTATTTT.